The sequence of this T cell receptor beta chain was determined in a study of blood T cell repertoires in COVID-19. About the research overall: From the United States, Italy and Spain came samples of acute and convalescent COVID-19.

In the authors' methods: Nucleated cell counts were estimated from reference gene primer amplification. Sequencing used immunoSEQ multiplex PCR; TCRdb keeps in-frame clones, though not all of them. V, J and clone size are taken as reported in that table, and D and trimming were inferred from the DNA itself. This sample has around 270,000 clones, with approximately 92% found just once. Enrolment of Seattle patients took place during active infection, and they were followed longitudinally. CDR1 is SNHLY and CDR2 is FYNNEI in the germline V gene. Deletions cut 4 bases from V and 0 bases from J, with 10 bases between. The CDR3 sequence is 15 residues long.

The chain recombines TRBV2 with TRBJ1-5; a weak D match, TRBD1 (6 bases). This clonotype was obtained from a person aged 18 to 35 with COVID-19, enrolled during active disease. Sequencing was done on a sample of peripheral blood. The CDR3 loop is CASSGTDLSNQPQHF. CDR3 coding DNA: TGTGCCAGCAGTGGGACAGATCTTAGCAATCAGCCCCAGCATTTT.